This T cell receptor (beta chain) is drawn from a study of cytomegalovirus exposure and HLA in healthy donors. Across the study: There were more than 350 genotyped donors. Of these, 81% fell in the genetic ancestry cluster associated with self-reported Caucasian donors.

Sampled while nominally healthy, donors likely had unrecorded immune exposures. General study findings and limits: Researchers reported in a later analysis that a missense DCLRE1C variant was tied to TCR beta V- and J-gene trimming. Later, TCR association rates were found to vary by HLA locus, highest for DRB1 and lowest for HLA-C.

A note on this clone: Its target is unknown.

CDR1 is MRHNA, CDR2 SNTAGT, per germline. The length of the CDR3 is 16 residues. Trimming removed 0 bases from V and 6 bases from J, with 15 bases in between. 60 Vbeta and 13 Jbeta primers were used in PCR. Method: immunoSEQ multiplex PCR; TCRdb's copy keeps in-frame clones and lacks some. The data show about 85,000 clones, over 70% seen once. The J gene is TRBJ2-1, the V gene TRBV6-4; D might be TRBD1 (5 bases). The TCR was taken from a woman aged 50 to 60 in good health and CMV-seropositive. The sequencing sample was made of PBMCs. The CDR3 nucleotides read TGTGCCAGCAGTGACTCGAAACAGGCTTCGCTCAATGAGCAGTTCTTC. It codes for CASSDSKQASLNEQFF.